The subject of this entry is one TCR beta chain. This entry comes from a study of T cell changes during pregnancy in multiple sclerosis. Trimming stripped 2 bases from V and 8 bases from J, with 15 bases between. Germline CDR1 ENHRY, CDR2 SYGVKD. This CDR3 is built from 14 residues. Generated by immunoSEQ multiplex PCR, the TCRdb table keeps only in-frame clones and is missing some. In the table there are fewer than 50,000 clones, around nine tenths of which are singletons. This clonotype originated in a female donor in good health, enrolled as a control in a pregnancy study. Material: CD4+ T cells from peripheral blood mononuclear cells, obtained in the second trimester of pregnancy. The V gene is TRBV10-3, the J gene TRBJ1-2; D ambiguous. CDR3 protein: CAISEPGRAGGYTF. The DNA of the CDR3 is TGTGCCATCAGTGAGCCGGGGAGGGCCGGGGGCTACACCTTC.